What follows describes a single TCR beta chain. This clonotype came up once. The target of this receptor is not known. Base qualities are not recorded, but no much larger clone differs from it by a single base. This record comes from a study of human T cells and chemical hapten exposure (dated by TCRdb to 2020 to 2023). With respect to the entire study: For sensitization, 2% DPC in acetone was applied to a roughly 2 cm by roughly 2 cm area of upper inner arm skin. Throughout the approximately 22-week study period, patients were also given weekly therapeutic DPC doses on the scalp. Patch testing on the upper back used Finn chambers containing 0.01% DPC, with scoring done after 6 days according to International Contact Dermatitis Research Group standards. Most of the patients in the cohort were female, and the cohort covered alopecia areata with under or over 50% scalp involvement, alopecia totalis and alopecia universalis. Libraries were combined into a pool for sequencing, and differences in TCR yield between samples came mainly from small differences in library volumes within the pool. In alopecia patients, the study followed how the peripheral blood TCR repertoire changed in vivo over primary and secondary sensitization to diphenylcyclopropenone (DPC), a hapten. Blood samples were taken from patients before sensitization (week 0) and at 2, 6 and about 24 weeks after DPC sensitization. About 27 alopecia patients gave blood for TCR sequencing at one to four time points (pre-sensitization, 2, 6 and 24 weeks). Overall study outcomes, separate from this receptor: Compared with pre-sensitization or healthy control sets, expanded TCRs formed significantly more large CDR3 similarity clusters, which is consistent with antigen-driven responses. Patch test score correlated positively with the number of PT1 expanded TCRs, reaching significance at thresholds 8, 16 and 32 but not at 4. Repeated subsampling changed both the strength of the expansion versus patch-test correlation and the threshold at which the correlation became significant. DPC sensitization did not change the number of TCRs with a frequency above 1 in 1000, and there was no evidence of changes in global repertoire structure. Because all patients had alopecia, a presumed autoimmune disease, the immune response of the patients might differ from that of healthy individuals.

The time point label of this sample denotes: patch test 3, about 24 weeks after DPC sensitization. Sample treatment or condition, as interpreted from the label and publication: therapeutic diphenylcyclopropenone sensitization with weekly scalp DPC. At each patch-test visit, blood was drawn before the patch test was applied. Patients were eligible if aged 18 to 70, diagnosed with alopecia and judged suitable for DPC therapy, and pregnant patients were excluded. Total RNA was extracted from unfractionated whole blood that had been collected in Tempus Blood RNA tubes. The method was RACE. The instrument given in TCRdb is NextSeq 500. Library preparation attached unique molecular identifiers to individual cDNA molecules for quantitative, reproducible TCR counting. For every blood RNA sample, sequencing covered both the TCR alpha and TCR beta chains. As for the original processing: The median number of TCRs per sample was approximately 96,000, ranging from 23,224 to 690,600. The Decombinator software suite was used to annotate V, J and CDR3 in the TCR reads. Every sample was subsampled to the same number of TCRs (28,000) for the PS versus PT1 abundance plots. Expanded TCRs were defined as absent before sensitization and observed at least eight times at the 2-week time point. The public reads were quality trimmed at Q25 with fastp and then assembled into clones with MiXCR by TCRdb, keeping productive beta chains. Entries are consolidated by CDR3 protein sequence, retaining the most common genes and DNA. The authors' filters were not applied to this entry. Present in this sample are around 150,000 distinct CDR3 sequences, 25% to 35% of which were seen just once. The ten largest clones take up around 2.3% of the sample.

The TCR originated in a young woman with alopecia areata. Some clones in this sample may be carry-over from other donors' samples. The sample in question was whole blood, obtained in connection with sensitization to the hapten diphenylcyclopropenone (DPC).

The nucleotide sequence is TGTGCCAGCAACCTAGCGGGGACTAGCACAGATACGCAGTATTTT. Translated, this gives CASNLAGTSTDTQYF. The rearranged chain carries TRBV27 and TRBJ2-3; 9 nucleotides in the junction match TRBD2. From its cysteine to its phenylalanine, the CDR3 spans 15 amino acids. The DNA shown is the 45-base CDR3, in frame from base 1. Trimming accounts for 7 bases at V and 0 bases at J, while the number of junction bases matched to no gene is 5. Based on the germline V gene (reference sequence), the CDR1 and CDR2 sequences are MNHEY and SMNVEV.